The 23 T cell receptor beta chains below come from one sample, sequenced in a study of cytomegalovirus exposure and HLA in healthy donors. The study ran its PCR with 60 Vbeta and 13 Jbeta primers. The table came from immunoSEQ multiplex PCR; TCRdb's copy has only in-frame clones and leaves some out. The sample carries about 210,000 clones, around four fifths recorded once. Sequenced input: PBMCs. These receptors were taken from a woman between 50 and 59 years old in good health and CMV-seropositive.

The chain is built from TRBV28 and TRBJ1-2, with a weak D call TRBD1 (5 bases). Between the trimmed V and J ends, which lost 9 bases and 6 bases, there was a span of 20 bases. The germline gives CDR1 MDHEN, CDR2 SYDVKM. The CDR3 contains 14 residues. CDR3 sequence reads: CASQGAGLTDGYTF. CDR3 DNA: TGTGCCAGTCAAGGGGCAGGGCTAACCGATGGCTACACCTTC.

J is TRBJ2-1 and V is TRBV10-3; 11 bases fit TRBD1. The CDR3 has 16 amino acids. V lost 8 bases, J lost 2 bases, and 8 bases stayed unmatched. The V gene's germline CDR1 is ENHRY and CDR2 SYGVKD. CDR3 DNA: TGTGCCATCGGGGGGACAGGGGGTGGAACCTACAATGAGCAGTTCTTC. This sequence encodes CAIGGTGGGTYNEQFF.

The CDR3 DNA follows: TGTGCCAGCAGTTCCCCCAGGGGAGGGTCCAATGAGCAGTTCTTC. Its protein product is CASSSPRGGSNEQFF. The rearrangement links TRBV6-5 to TRBJ2-1; maybe TRBD2 (7 bases). V lost 4 bases, J lost 6 bases, and 16 bases lay in between. Looked up from germline, CDR1 is MNHEY and CDR2 is SVGAGI. The CDR3 runs 15 residues.

The V gene is TRBV5-5, the J gene TRBJ1-3; D not certain. This CDR3 comprises 16 residues. The germline V gene encodes CDR1 SGHKS and CDR2 YYEKEE (reference sequence). Trimming pared 4 bases from V and 0 bases from J, leaving 14 bases between. The chain's CDR3 is CASSQSFLSSGNTIYF. CDR3 DNA: TGTGCCAGCAGCCAATCCTTCTTGAGCTCTGGAAACACCATATATTTT. The whole variable domain, remainder taken from reference TRBV5-5 and TRBJ1-3, is DAGVTQSPTHLIKTRGQQVTLRCSPISGHKSVSWYQQVLGQGPQFIFQYYEKEERGRGNFPDRFSARQFPNYSSELNVNALLLGDSALYLCASSQSFLSSGNTIYFGEGSWLTVV.

This chain links TRBV18 with TRBJ1-5; 10 bases are shared with TRBD1. The CDR3 runs 15 residues. Germline CDR1 and CDR2: KGHSH and LQKENI. V was clipped by 3 bases and J by 2 bases; unmatched bases: 1. CDR3 bases: TGTGCCAGCTCACCGGGGACAGGGGGCAATCAGCCCCAGCATTTT. Amino acid sequence: CASSPGTGGNQPQHF.

The V gene is TRBV9, the J gene TRBJ2-5, with TRBD2 identical over 7 bases. Per the germline V gene, CDR1 is SGDLS and CDR2 is YYNGEE. There are 14 residues in the CDR3. Trimming at V came to 0 bases and at J to 2 bases, leaving 1 base not matched to a gene. The CDR3 DNA follows: TGTGCCAGCAGCGTAGGCGGGGGTCAAGAGACCCAGTACTTC. Encoded protein: CASSVGGGQETQYF.

Written as DNA, the CDR3 is TGTGCCAGCAGCTCCGCGGGGGGGACCTACGAGCAGTACTTC. Residues: CASSSAGGTYEQYF. The J gene is TRBJ2-5, the V gene TRBV7-8; TRBD2 aligns across 9 bases. Near its end, the DNA agrees better with TRBJ2-7, so the J call may be wrong. The CDR3 has 14 residues. The V gene's germline CDR1 is SGHVS and CDR2 FQNEAQ.

J is TRBJ2-3 and V is TRBV27; tentative D call: TRBD1 (6 bases). The CDR3 extends over 14 amino acids. Germline loops: CDR1 MNHEY, CDR2 SMNVEV (reference sequence). V lost 5 bases and J 1 base, leaving 10 bases between the germline ends. The chain's CDR3 is CASSGQPRTDTQYF. CDR3 in DNA: TGTGCCAGCAGTGGACAGCCCCGCACAGATACGCAGTATTTT.

The rearrangement links TRBV15 to TRBJ1-2; 8 nucleotides match TRBD1. The CDR3 consists of 18 residues. The germline CDR1 and CDR2 sequences are LNHNV and YYDKDF (reference sequence). The trim removed 2 bases at V and 0 bases at J, leaving 11 bases unmatched. The CDR3 sequence: CATSRSPRTGTANYGYTF. DNA for the CDR3: TGTGCCACCAGCAGAAGCCCAAGGACAGGGACAGCTAACTATGGCTACACCTTC.

This chain connects TRBV5-1 to TRBJ2-2; 8 bases fit TRBD1. J was trimmed by 3 bases and V by 4 bases; bases with no gene match: 5. The CDR3 totals 15 residues. Looked up from germline, CDR1 is SGHRS and CDR2 is YFSETQ. This CDR3 reads CASSLGQGYTGELFF. CDR3 coding DNA: TGCGCCAGCAGCCTCGGACAGGGATACACCGGGGAGCTGTTTTTT.

This chain joins TRBV7-2 and TRBJ2-5; D might be TRBD1 (6 bases). The J call may be incorrect, as the DNA end agrees better with TRBJ2-7. CDR1 is SGHTA and CDR2 is FQGNSA in the germline V gene. The length of the CDR3 is 13 residues. Written as DNA, the CDR3 is TGTGCCAGCAGTCGTACAGGGAACTACGAGCAGTACTTC. Translating it yields CASSRTGNYEQYF.

The chain has TRBV19 and TRBJ1-1, with D possibly matching TRBD1 (5 bases). Germline CDR1 is LNHDA and CDR2 is SQIVND (reference sequence). V was trimmed by 6 bases and J by 1 base, leaving 9 bases between them. This CDR3 is built from 13 residues. CDR3 nucleotides: TGTGCCAGTAGACCCGACAGGAACACTGAAGCTTTCTTT. As protein: CASRPDRNTEAFF.

The V call is TRBV5-1, the J call TRBJ1-1; D gene uncertain. Between the trimmed V and J ends, which lost 2 bases and 6 bases, there was a span of 11 bases. In germline, CDR1 is SGHRS, CDR2 YFSETQ. The CDR3 has 13 residues. CDR3 amino acids: CASSFAGLSEAFF. The CDR3 coding sequence is TGCGCCAGCAGCTTTGCGGGTCTTTCTGAAGCTTTCTTT. The whole variable domain, filled in from reference TRBV5-1 and TRBJ1-1, reads KAGVTQTPRYLIKTRGQQVTLSCSPISGHRSVSWYQQTPGQGLQFLFEYFSETQRNKGNFPGRFSGRQFSNSRSEMNVSTLELGDSALYLCASSFAGLSEAFFGQGTRLTVV.

The V gene is TRBV19, the J gene TRBJ1-3; 8 bases fit TRBD1. Germline V gives CDR1 LNHDA, CDR2 SQIVND (reference sequence). The CDR3 length is 17 residues. After removal of 0 bases from V and 0 bases from J, the junction contained 4 bases not matched to a gene. The CDR3 region is CASSIDRTGPSGNTIYF. The DNA of the CDR3 is TGTGCCAGTAGTATAGATCGGACAGGGCCCTCTGGAAACACCATATATTTT.

The CDR3 loop reads CATSRTLSGTQYF. In nucleotides, the CDR3 is TGTGCCACCAGCAGGACCTTATCAGGGACCCAGTACTTC. The chain carries TRBV15 and TRBJ2-5; D unresolved. Trimming stripped 3 bases from V and 7 bases from J, with 12 bases between. CDR1 and CDR2 from the germline V gene are LNHNV and YYDKDF (reference sequence). The CDR3 covers 13 residues.

This clone was seen just once. J is TRBJ2-5 and V is TRBV6-6; D gene unclear. V gave up 8 bases and J gave up 1 base, with 5 bases separating them. The CDR3 extends over 11 amino acids. CDR1 and CDR2 from the germline V gene are MNHNY and SVGAGI (reference sequence). The CDR3 here is CASSGQETQYF. The CDR3 bases are TGTGCCAGCTCCGGCCAAGAGACCCAGTACTTC.

The chain employs TRBV7-9 and TRBJ2-5; D not resolved. The CDR3 length is 13 residues. The V gene lost 1 base and the J gene lost 2 bases, with 5 bases spanning the gap. Looked up from germline, CDR1 is SEHNR and CDR2 is FQNEAQ (reference sequence). The CDR3 loop is CASSLGLQETQYF. The CDR3 nucleotides read TGTGCCAGCAGCTTAGGGCTTCAAGAGACCCAGTACTTC.

V usage is TRBV18 and J usage is TRBJ2-7; TRBD1 is a possible D gene (6 bases). V was pared by 6 bases and J by 0 bases, with 15 bases between. This CDR3 has 15 residues. CDR1 and CDR2 (germline): KGHSH, LQKENI. The chain's CDR3 is CASSARGESSYEQYF. CDR3 in DNA: TGTGCCAGCTCCGCCAGGGGCGAGAGCTCCTACGAGCAGTACTTC. The full variable domain, in which reference TRBV18 and TRBJ2-7 provide the parts outside the CDR3, is NAGVMQNPRHLVRRRGQEARLRCSPMKGHSHVYWYRQLPEEGLKFMVYLQKENIIDESGMPKERFSAEFPKEGPSILRIQQVVRGDSAAYFCASSARGESSYEQYFGPGTRLTVT.

In its sample, this clone was seen a few times. The chain carries TRBV6-5 and TRBJ1-6, with 7 nucleotides matching TRBD1. V shed 5 bases and J 1 base; nucleotides not matched to a gene: 2. The germline V gene encodes CDR1 MNHEY and CDR2 SVGAGI. The CDR3 length is 15 residues. As DNA, the CDR3 is TGTGCCAGCAGTAGGGGACAGTCCTATAATTCACCCCTCCACTTT. It translates to CASSRGQSYNSPLHF.

The chain recombines TRBV6-1 with TRBJ1-3; 11 nucleotides align to TRBD1. CDR1 and CDR2 (germline): MNHNS, SASEGT. Unmatched junction bases numbered 3, after V lost 7 bases and J lost 7 bases. The CDR3 spans 13 residues. The CDR3 coding sequence is TGTGCCAGCACCCGGGACAGGGGGAACACCATATATTTT. Protein sequence: CASTRDRGNTIYF.

The chain is built from TRBV6-5 and TRBJ1-5; no clear D. Germline V gene lookup returns CDR1 MNHEY and CDR2 SVGAGI. V was cut by 2 bases and J by 7 bases, with 9 bases left in between. The CDR3 covers 13 residues. CDR3 bases: TGTGCCAGCAGTTACGTGGCCCACCAGCCCCAGCATTTT. This sequence encodes CASSYVAHQPQHF.

The rearrangement joins TRBV29-1 to TRBJ2-7, with 9 nucleotides matching TRBD1. J gave up 2 bases and V 6 bases, and 8 bases lay outside the gene matches. The CDR3 runs 14 residues. Germline assignment: CDR1 SQVTM and CDR2 ANQGSEA. The CDR3 sequence is CSVRQGGITYEQYF. The CDR3 nucleotides read TGCAGCGTCCGACAGGGGGGTATTACCTACGAGCAGTACTTC.

This rearrangement joins TRBV4-2 to TRBJ2-5; D may be TRBD1 (8 bases). This CDR3 has 18 residues. The germline V and J ends were trimmed by 4 bases and 11 bases, with 32 bases remaining between them. Germline-derived CDR1 and CDR2 are LGHNA and YNFKEQ. In DNA form, the CDR3 reads TGTGCCAGCAGCCCATCCTTTATATGGACAGGGCGTTCGCGGGAGCAGTACTTC. As protein: CASSPSFIWTGRSREQYF.